Below are 14 T cell receptor beta chains sequenced from a single sample in a study of T cells in tuberculosis. Repertoires were generated with immunoSEQ multiplex PCR, while TCRdb's copy carries only in-frame clones and drops some. The sample lists just under 45,000 clones; about 94% were seen once. The specimen was PBMCs. The receptors here all came from a donor aged 10 to 29 with latent tuberculosis or without tuberculosis infection. Some clones in this sample may be carry-over from other donors' samples.

V is TRBV7-2 and J is TRBJ2-5; a weak D match, TRBD1 (5 bases). V shed 6 bases and J shed 5 bases, with 10 bases lying between them. The CDR3 loop spans 12 amino acids. Germline V CDR1 and CDR2: SGHTA, FQGNSA. CDR3 region: CASSRGRETQYF. In nucleotides, the CDR3 is TGTGCCAGCAGTAGGGGAAGGGAGACCCAGTACTTC.

The chain uses TRBV4-3 and TRBJ2-5, with a weak D call TRBD1 (5 bases). The CDR3 has 14 residues. Germline lookup yields CDR1 LGHNA and CDR2 YSLEER. The V gene lost 5 bases and the J gene lost 5 bases, with 15 bases spanning the gap. In DNA, the CDR3 is TGCGCCAGCAGCATCGTAGGGGTACGGGAGACCCAGTACTTC. This sequence encodes CASSIVGVRETQYF.

CDR3 coding DNA: TGTGCCAGCAGTTTCCATGGGGCAGGGCTCACTGAAGCTTTCTTT. It encodes CASSFHGAGLTEAFF. The V call is TRBV28, the J call TRBJ1-1; D perhaps matches TRBD1 (5 bases). Germline assignment: CDR1 MDHEN and CDR2 SYDVKM. The CDR3 totals 15 residues. V shed 3 bases and J shed 4 bases, with 15 bases lying between them.

The chain has TRBV2 and TRBJ1-1; D gene ambiguous. The CDR3 has 15 residues. V was trimmed by 6 bases and J by 1 base, leaving 15 bases between them. Germline V CDR1 and CDR2: SNHLY, FYNNEI. CDR3 sequence reads: CASSTPWSGNTEAFF. CDR3 nucleotides: TGTGCCAGCAGCACGCCGTGGTCAGGGAACACTGAAGCTTTCTTT.

The CDR3 reads CASSLPREQETQYF. DNA of the CDR3: TGTGCCAGCAGCTTACCTCGGGAACAAGAGACCCAGTACTTC. This chain connects TRBV7-9 to TRBJ2-5; D is perhaps TRBD2 (5 bases). The CDR3 has 14 residues. CDR1 is SEHNR and CDR2 is FQNEAQ in the germline V gene (reference sequence). The ends were cut back, 2 bases at V and 2 bases at J, with 9 bases in the middle. Supplemented by reference TRBV7-9 and TRBJ2-5, the full variable domain reads DTGVSQNPRHKITKRGQNVTFRCDPISEHNRLYWYRQTLGQGPEFLTYFQNEAQLEKSRLLSDRFSAERPKGSFSTLEIQRTEQGDSAMYLCASSLPREQETQYFGPGTRLLVL.

The rearrangement links TRBV29-1 to TRBJ2-1; tentatively, D is TRBD1 (6 bases). V gave up 7 bases and J gave up 9 bases, with 19 bases separating them. Germline CDR1 is SQVTM and CDR2 is ANQGSEA. CDR3 size: 13 residues. CDR3 DNA sequence: TGCAGCGGAAAGACAGGTTTCGAAGGTGAGCAGTTCTTC. Its translation: CSGKTGFEGEQFF.

There are a few counts of this clone. This chain joins TRBV10-3 and TRBJ2-7; D possibly corresponds to TRBD1 (6 bases). CDR3 length equals 13 residues. The V end was cut by 7 bases, the J end by 4 bases, with 14 bases between. Germline V gene data show CDR1 as ENHRY and CDR2 as SYGVKD. The CDR3 DNA reads as TGTGCCATCAAACCCCAAGGGGGTTACGAGCAGTACTTC. This translates into CAIKPQGGYEQYF.

V gene TRBV5-1 combines with J gene TRBJ2-5; 7 bases are shared with TRBD1. The junction had 15 bases not matched to a gene; V was cut back by 3 bases and J by 4 bases. The germline V gene has CDR1 SGHRS and CDR2 YFSETQ. The CDR3 loop spans 17 amino acids. The CDR3 DNA reads TGCGCCAGCAGCTCCTGGGAGACAGGGCCGGCCCCAGAGACCCAGTACTTC. This codes for CASSSWETGPAPETQYF.

The V call is TRBV29-1, the J call TRBJ2-1; TRBD2 agrees at 7 bases. J lost 1 base, V lost 5 bases, and 8 bases had no gene match. Germline V gene lookup returns CDR1 SQVTM and CDR2 ANQGSEA. The CDR3 is 15 amino acids. The CDR3 DNA reads as TGCAGCGTTTTTGGGATTAGCGGGTCCTACAATGAGCAGTTCTTC. Encoded protein: CSVFGISGSYNEQFF.

This chain joins TRBV28 and TRBJ2-3; 9 bases are a match to TRBD2. Trimming at V came to 3 bases and at J to 1 base, leaving 2 bases not matched to a gene. The CDR3 has 15 amino acids. CDR1 and CDR2 (germline): MDHEN, SYDVKM. This CDR3 is CASSFAGGGTDTQYF. In DNA, the CDR3 is TGTGCCAGCAGTTTTGCGGGGGGGGGCACAGATACGCAGTATTTT.

Concerning this clone itself: The sample carries other DNA sequences with the same CDR3. This chain links TRBV27 with TRBJ2-7; no clear D. The CDR3 totals 13 residues. Trimming stripped 2 bases from V and 3 bases from J, with 8 bases between. CDR1 is MNHEY, CDR2 SMNVEV, per germline (reference sequence). The CDR3: CASSLGQYYEQYF. CDR3 in DNA: TGTGCCAGCAGTTTAGGGCAATACTACGAGCAGTACTTC.

The rearrangement joins TRBV27 to TRBJ2-7; TRBD1 aligns across 9 bases. Germline CDR1 MNHEY, CDR2 SMNVEV (reference sequence). This CDR3 region has 16 residues. The V and J ends lost 0 bases and 6 bases, in that order; junction bases with no gene match: 9. Here the CDR3 reads CASSLSPGTGSSEQYF. The CDR3 coding sequence is TGTGCCAGCAGTTTATCCCCCGGGACAGGGAGCAGCGAGCAGTACTTC.

This clone appeared once. In nucleotides, the CDR3 is TGCGCCAGCAGCCTGTACGAAATCGGCTCCTACGAGCAGTACTTC. It is translated as CASSLYEIGSYEQYF. The chain links TRBV4-3 to TRBJ2-7; D ambiguous. Germline-derived CDR1 and CDR2 are LGHNA and YSLEER. The CDR3 has 15 amino acids. Trimming took 4 bases from V and 0 from J, leaving 13 bases between them.

J is TRBJ2-7 and V is TRBV7-2; TRBD2 is a possible D gene (6 bases). Germline CDR1 and CDR2: SGHTA and FQGNSA. Between the trimmed V and J ends, which lost 5 bases and 4 bases, there was a span of 24 bases. The CDR3 is 17 residues long. The CDR3 region has the DNA TGTGCCAGCAGCCGCAAACTCAGCGGACTACAACCTTACGAGCAGTACTTC. It is translated as CASSRKLSGLQPYEQYF.